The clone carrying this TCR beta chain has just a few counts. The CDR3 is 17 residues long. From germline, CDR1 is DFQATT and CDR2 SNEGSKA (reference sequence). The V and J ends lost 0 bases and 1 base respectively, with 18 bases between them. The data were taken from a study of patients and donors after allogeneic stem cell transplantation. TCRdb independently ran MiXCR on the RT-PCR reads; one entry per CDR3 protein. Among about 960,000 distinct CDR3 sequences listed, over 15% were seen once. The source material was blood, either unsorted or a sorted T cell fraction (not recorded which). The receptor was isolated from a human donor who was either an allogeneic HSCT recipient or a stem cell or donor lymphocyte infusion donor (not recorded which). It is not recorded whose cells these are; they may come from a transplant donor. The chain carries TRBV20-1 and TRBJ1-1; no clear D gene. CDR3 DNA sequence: TGCAGTGCTAGAGATCTGATGTACCCCTCCCCGAACACTGAAGCTTTCTTT. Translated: CSARDLMYPSPNTEAFF.